The rows below give T cell receptor beta chains drawn from one sample of a study of blood T cells in healthy people across ages. From the 5' RACE reads, TCRdb called clonotypes with MiXCR, one entry per CDR3 protein. Among 750,000 or so distinct CDR3 sequences, around 25% were seen once, and the ten largest hold under 10%. These data were likewise used in another study, on T cells of mothers and their children.

The sample consisted of blood. The receptors here all came from a boy younger than 18 in good health. Each CDR3 is given with its conserved first and last residue. The D gene is left open where the match is weak. The listing skips clone size in some rows; elsewhere it reads once, few, many or a size class.

TRBJ2-1 | NA | TRBD2 | TRBV2 | TGTGCCAGCAGCCTGAGCGGGAGTGGGTGGAATGAGCAGTTCTTC | CASSLSGSGWNEQFF
TRBJ2-5 | many | NA | TRBV5-6 | TGTGCCAGCAGCTTGGTGGCGGGAGAGACCCAGTACTTC | CASSLVAGETQYF
TRBJ2-5 | NA | TRBD2 | TRBV28 | TGTGCCAGCAGTGGATATAGCGGGATTAGTTGGGCCCAGTACTTC | CASSGYSGISWAQYF
TRBJ2-1 | NA | TRBD2 | TRBV29-1 | TGCAGCGCCTCGGGACTAGCGGGGGCGACGTCCTACAATGAGCAGTTCTTC | CSASGLAGATSYNEQFF
TRBJ2-3 | many | NA | TRBV12-3/TRBV12-4 | TGTGCCAGCGGGGGTGGCACAGATACGCAGTATTTT | CASGGGTDTQYF
TRBJ1-5 | few | TRBD1 | TRBV20-1 | TGCAGTGCTAACAGGGGATTAGGACAGCCCCAGCATTTT | CSANRGLGQPQHF
TRBJ2-3 | NA | TRBD2 | TRBV6-5 | TGTGCCAGCAGTTCGATAGCGGGGGAGGGAGATACGCAGTATTTT | CASSSIAGEGDTQYF
TRBJ1-4 | NA | NA | TRBV20-1 | TGCAGTGCTAGAGAGACAAGAATGGCGGTGGGGGAAAAACTGTTTTTT | CSARETRMAVGEKLFF
TRBJ2-1 | NA | TRBD2 | TRBV20-1 | TGCAGTGCTAGATCTCGCAGCGGGGGTGGGTATGAGCAGTTCTTC | CSARSRSGGGYEQFF
TRBJ1-6 | NA | NA | TRBV12-3/TRBV12-4 | TGTGCCAGCAGTCCCGCCGGACTCAGTTCACCCCTCCACTTT | CASSPAGLSSPLHF
TRBJ2-3 | NA | NA | TRBV10-3 | TGTGCCATCAGTGTCGGGATAAGGGGGTCAGAGGGCACAGATGCGCAGTATTTT | CAISVGIRGSEGTDAQYF
TRBJ2-5 | many | NA | TRBV29-1 | TGCAGCGTTGAAGATCAGGACTATGGGGAGACCCAGTACTTC | CSVEDQDYGETQYF
TRBJ2-1 | few | NA | TRBV6-6 | TGTGCCAGCAGTTCCTGGACACCCAGCTCCTACAATGAGCAGTTCTTC | CASSSWTPSSYNEQFF
TRBJ2-5 | NA | NA | TRBV24-1 | TGTGCCACCAGTGACGACGACAGTCAAGAGACCCAGTACTTC | CATSDDDSQETQYF
TRBJ2-1 | few | NA | TRBV14 | TGTGCCAGCAGCCCTCTCGACTCGAAAGACTACAATGAGCAGTTCTTC | CASSPLDSKDYNEQFF